The subject of this entry is one TCR beta chain. Researchers divided each subset's genomic DNA evenly across several immunoSEQ plates. Profiled with immunoSEQ multiplex PCR; TCRdb holds only in-frame clones, not every one. This repertoire shows roughly 650,000 clones, 97% found once; its top ten account for about 0.057%. Germline-derived CDR1 and CDR2 are SGHKS and YYEKEE (reference sequence). CDR3 size: 14 residues. V was shortened by 1 base and J by 8 bases, with 12 bases between the two germline ends. The data derive from a study of shared clonotypes between healthy human individuals. Overall study context: CD4 naive and CD4 memory each took three plates per donor, while CD8 naive took two and CD8 memory one.

The sequencing input was naive CD4+ T cells sorted from blood. The subset here: CD45RA+ positively selected. The receptor was derived from a woman aged 25 to 39 in good health. The chain employs TRBV5-5 and TRBJ1-4; perhaps TRBD1 as D (5 bases). CDR3 region: CASSLNRMGEKLFF. CDR3 nucleotide sequence: TGTGCCAGCAGCTTGAACAGGATGGGAGAAAAACTGTTTTTT.